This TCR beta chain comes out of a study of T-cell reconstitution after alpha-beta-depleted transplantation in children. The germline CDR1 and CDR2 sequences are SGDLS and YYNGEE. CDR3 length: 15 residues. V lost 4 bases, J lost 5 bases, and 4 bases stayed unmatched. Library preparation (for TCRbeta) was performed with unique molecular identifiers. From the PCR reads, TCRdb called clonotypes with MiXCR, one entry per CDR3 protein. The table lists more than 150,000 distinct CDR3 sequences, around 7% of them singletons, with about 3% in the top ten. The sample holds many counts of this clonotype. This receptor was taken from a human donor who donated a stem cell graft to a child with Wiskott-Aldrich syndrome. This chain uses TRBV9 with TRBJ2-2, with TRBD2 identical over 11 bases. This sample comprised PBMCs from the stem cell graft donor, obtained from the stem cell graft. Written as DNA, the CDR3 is TGTGCCAGCAGCCCCCTAGCGGGAGGTACCGGGGAGCTGTTTTTT. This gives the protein CASSPLAGGTGELFF. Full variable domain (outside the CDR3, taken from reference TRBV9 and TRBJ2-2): DSGVTQTPKHLITATGQRVTLRCSPRSGDLSVYWYQQSLDQGLQFLIQYYNGEERAKGNILERFSAQQFPDLHSELNLSSLELGDSALYFCASSPLAGGTGELFFGEGSRLTVL.